The rows below give T cell receptor beta chains drawn from one sample of a study of ipilimumab plus nivolumab after autologous stem cell transplantation. The assay was immunoSEQ multiplex PCR, and TCRdb's table has in-frame clones only and misses some. This sample has approximately 5,000 clones, with roughly 76% found just once. This specimen consisted of PBMCs, obtained in a trial of ipilimumab plus nivolumab as post-transplant consolidation. These receptors came from a male donor with multiple myeloma. Each CDR3 is given without its conserved first and last residue. Each record gives: clone size, V gene, CDR3 protein. Expanded clones get a size class; other rows say once, few or many, or leave the size out.

>-|TRBV19
ASSIPTADQETQY
>-|TRBV11-3
ASSLVSSQETQY
>-|TRBV7-9
ASSLGTNYGYT
>-|TRBV19
ASSIRYGGDYGYT
>once|TRBV19
ASSIPGGNQPQH
>-|TRBV10-3
AISDNEKLF
>few|TRBV6-4
ASSISGGSNSPLH
>-|TRBV2
ASSADKLSGRGYT
>-|TRBV23-1
ASSHTQGACNEQF
>-|TRBV28
ASRKLPREVEQY
>-|TRBV18
ASSPEDTGYGELF
>once|TRBV7-9
ASSLAGGTGRETQY